Below are 21 T cell receptor beta chains sequenced from a single sample in a study of blood T cell repertoires in COVID-19. Profiled with immunoSEQ multiplex PCR; TCRdb holds only in-frame clones, not every one. The sample has 400,000 to 550,000 clones, 87% seen once. The specimen was PBMCs or T cells enriched from blood (not recorded which). The origin of the receptors is a woman aged 18-35 years with acute COVID-19.

The V gene is TRBV10-3, the J gene TRBJ2-7; 11 nucleotides agree with TRBD1. This CDR3 has 16 amino acids. J gave up 4 bases and V 6 bases, and 11 bases lay outside the gene matches. From germline, CDR1 is ENHRY and CDR2 SYGVKD. CDR3: CAIRDPGTGGDYEQYF. In DNA, the CDR3 is TGTGCCATCAGAGATCCGGGGACAGGGGGTGATTACGAGCAGTACTTC.

The table lists this clone with a few counts. Different DNA sequences within this sample yield the same CDR3. This chain joins TRBV12-3 or TRBV12-4 and TRBJ2-7, with 7 bases matching TRBD2. The CDR3 consists of 11 residues. The V gene end was trimmed by 5 bases and the J gene end by 5 bases; junction bases not matched to a gene: 0. CDR3 sequence reads: CASSSGDEQYF. The CDR3 DNA reads as TGTGCCAGCAGTAGCGGGGACGAGCAGTACTTC.

Points on this clone: The identical CDR3 is also encoded by other nucleotide sequences in the sample. This rearrangement joins TRBV6-5 to TRBJ1-5; the D gene is possibly TRBD1 (5 bases). CDR3 size: 15 residues. The V gene's germline CDR1 is MNHEY and CDR2 SVGAGI. Trimming left V 0 bases short and J 4 bases short, with 10 bases between. CDR3 DNA sequence: TGTGCCAGCAGTTACTCGGGGGGAAAAAATCAGCCCCAGCATTTT. It translates to CASSYSGGKNQPQHF.

This chain uses TRBV29-1 with TRBJ2-1; TRBD1 matches at 8 bases. Germline CDR1 is SQVTM and CDR2 is ANQGSEA. The CDR3 is 12 amino acids. V was clipped by 4 bases and J by 9 bases; unmatched bases: 5. The CDR3 region has the DNA TGCAGCGTTGTGACCGACAGGGGTGAGCAGTTCTTC. This codes for CSVVTDRGEQFF.

Written as DNA, the CDR3 is TGTGCCAGCAGCTTGGGACAGATCTCTGGGGCCAACGTCCTGACTTTC. Translating gives CASSLGQISGANVLTF. The chain uses TRBV5-5 and TRBJ2-6, with TRBD1 as a possible D gene (5 bases). The CDR3 has 16 residues. The V end lost 0 bases, the J end lost 0 bases, and 7 bases lay between the germline ends. Germline assignment: CDR1 SGHKS and CDR2 YYEKEE (reference sequence).

This chain links TRBV24-1 with TRBJ2-1; 12 nucleotides line up with TRBD2. From germline, CDR1 is KGHDR and CDR2 SFDVKD. This CDR3 spans 16 amino acids. The ends lost 4 bases at V and 4 bases at J; junction bases unmatched: 4. The CDR3 region has the DNA TGTGCCACCAGTGAACGGACTAGCGGGAATTACAATGAGCAGTTCTTC. It translates to CATSERTSGNYNEQFF.

The chain joins TRBV9 to TRBJ2-2, with 10 bases aligning to TRBD2. This CDR3 spans 17 amino acids. The V segment lost 3 bases and the J segment 2 bases; nucleotides outside the gene matches: 7. The germline CDR1 and CDR2 sequences are SGDLS and YYNGEE. Here the CDR3 reads CASSDPLAGINTGELFF. CDR3 nucleotides: TGTGCCAGCAGCGACCCACTAGCGGGGATAAACACCGGGGAGCTGTTTTTT.

This rearrangement joins TRBV28 to TRBJ2-5, with TRBD2 matching 8 bases. V shed 6 bases and J 2 bases; nucleotides not matched to a gene: 5. The CDR3 consists of 14 residues. Germline loops: CDR1 MDHEN, CDR2 SYDVKM. In nucleotides, the CDR3 is TGTGCCAGCAGCCTACTAGCGGCGCAAGAGACCCAGTACTTC. It is translated as CASSLLAAQETQYF.

The CDR3 here is CASSGAGANNEQFF. The CDR3 region has the DNA TGTGCCAGCAGTGGAGCGGGGGCTAACAATGAGCAGTTCTTC. The chain has TRBV27 and TRBJ2-1, with 8 bases aligning to TRBD2. V dropped 5 bases and J dropped 5; count of bases not matched to a gene: 5. CDR1 is MNHEY and CDR2 is SMNVEV in the germline V gene (reference sequence). The CDR3 is 14 residues long.

This chain uses TRBV10-2 with TRBJ2-7; 7 nucleotides match TRBD1. The V and J ends lost 3 bases and 0 bases, in that order; junction bases with no gene match: 2. CDR1 WSHSY and CDR2 SAAADI come from the germline V gene. This CDR3 is built from 14 residues. The CDR3 nucleotides read TGCGCCAGCAGTGAAAGGGGGCCCTCCTACGAGCAGTACTTC. This codes for CASSERGPSYEQYF.

V is TRBV5-1 and J is TRBJ2-3; the match to TRBD2 covers 11 bases. Germline CDR1 and CDR2: SGHRS and YFSETQ. The CDR3 has 16 residues. With 1 base clipped from V and 5 bases from J, the junction kept 6 bases outside the gene matches. This chain's CDR3 is CASSLFSGRAGDTQYF. The CDR3 nucleotides read TGCGCCAGCAGCTTGTTTAGCGGGAGGGCCGGAGATACGCAGTATTTT.

This chain connects TRBV28 to TRBJ1-1; D is unresolved. Trimming removed 7 bases at V and 0 bases at J, with 12 bases between. CDR3 length: 14 amino acids. CDR1 MDHEN and CDR2 SYDVKM come from the germline V gene. The CDR3 nucleotides are TGTGCCAGCACCTCATACGGGATGAACACTGAAGCTTTCTTT. This gives the protein CASTSYGMNTEAFF.

A single count supports this clone. The chain carries TRBV7-3 and TRBJ2-1, with 7 bases matching TRBD2. The J segment lost 0 bases and the V segment lost 5 bases, leaving 4 bases of the junction unmatched. The CDR3 spans 15 residues. Germline CDR1 is SGHTA and CDR2 is FQGTGA. CDR3 loop: CASSPERGSYNEQFF. In nucleotides, the CDR3 is TGTGCCAGCAGCCCGGAGCGGGGCTCCTACAATGAGCAGTTCTTC. Variable domain in full (rest from reference TRBV7-3 and TRBJ2-1): GAGVSQTPSNKVTEKGKYVELRCDPISGHTALYWYRQSLGQGPEFLIYFQGTGAADDSGLPNDRFFAVRPEGSVSTLKIQRTERGDSAVYLCASSPERGSYNEQFFGPGTRLTVL.

The chain links TRBV5-1 to TRBJ2-1; D is undetermined. The V gene lost 0 bases and the J gene lost 4 bases, with 5 bases spanning the gap. The CDR3 loop spans 13 amino acids. Germline V CDR1 and CDR2: SGHRS, YFSETQ. The CDR3 loop reads CASSLGLYNEQFF. CDR3 coding DNA: TGCGCCAGCAGCTTGGGGCTGTACAATGAGCAGTTCTTC.

This CDR3 reads CASSYGDRGWGTEAFF. The CDR3 DNA is TGTGCCAGCAGTTACGGGGACAGGGGGTGGGGCACTGAAGCTTTCTTT. The chain carries TRBV6-5 and TRBJ1-1; TRBD1 aligns across 11 bases. The CDR3 spans 16 residues. V lost 2 bases to trimming and J lost 4 bases; unmatched junction nucleotides: 6. Per the germline V gene, CDR1 is MNHEY and CDR2 is SVGAGI.

With respect to this clone: The junction and the germline gene differ at one end; a read error may be behind it. The rearrangement links TRBV6-1 to TRBJ1-4; tentative D call: TRBD1 (6 bases). In germline, CDR1 is MNHNS, CDR2 SASEGT. This CDR3 region has 13 residues. The CDR3 DNA is TGTGCCAGCAGTGAATCGGTCGACAGGTATGAAACCTTT. Protein product: CASSESVDRYETF.

V usage is TRBV25-1 and J usage is TRBJ1-4; D ambiguous. V was cut by 1 base and J by 4 bases, with 10 bases left in between. Germline V CDR1 and CDR2: MGHDK, SYGVNS. The CDR3 is 15 amino acids. CDR3 region: CASSESKPLNEKLFF. CDR3 nucleotides: TGTGCCAGCAGTGAATCAAAGCCACTTAATGAAAAACTGTTTTTT.

The chain joins TRBV7-2 to TRBJ2-3, with a weak D call TRBD2 (6 bases). From germline, CDR1 is SGHTA and CDR2 FQGNSA. The V gene lost 0 bases and the J gene lost 3 bases, with 13 bases spanning the gap. The length of the CDR3 is 16 residues. In DNA form, the CDR3 reads TGTGCCAGCAGCTTAGCGCGAGAGCGGGCAACAGATACGCAGTATTTT. This sequence encodes CASSLARERATDTQYF.

The CDR3 spells CASSVSPGEESPLHF. The CDR3 DNA reads as TGTGCCAGCAGCGTTAGCCCAGGGGAAGAATCACCCCTCCACTTT. The V and J genes are TRBV9 and TRBJ1-6, with a tentative D call TRBD1 (6 bases). The CDR3 spans 15 residues. Trimming pared 2 bases from V and 10 bases from J, leaving 16 bases between. CDR1 and CDR2 (germline): SGDLS, YYNGEE.

The gene calls are TRBV6-2 or TRBV6-3 and TRBJ2-5, with TRBD1 matching 9 bases. With 3 bases clipped from V and 4 bases from J, the junction kept 9 bases outside the gene matches. From germline, CDR1 is MNHEY and CDR2 SVGEGT. This CDR3 has 16 amino acids. CDR3 region: CASSYLRDRALETQYF. The CDR3, as DNA: TGTGCCAGCAGTTATCTGAGGGACAGGGCTTTAGAGACCCAGTACTTC.

This sequence joins TRBV28 and TRBJ1-2; the D gene is possibly TRBD1 (6 bases). Trimming cost V 2 bases and J 4 bases, with 11 bases left between them. The CDR3 is made up of 14 amino acids. CDR1 and CDR2 (germline): MDHEN, SYDVKM. The CDR3 loop reads CASSLQGLSYGYTF. CDR3 DNA: TGTGCCAGCAGTTTACAGGGGCTTAGCTATGGCTACACCTTC.